This is a list of T cell receptor beta chains from one sample in a study of OX40 agonist ivuxolimab in advanced cancers. Assay used: immunoSEQ multiplex PCR; TCRdb lists only in-frame clones, some missing. The table records fewer than 70,000 clones, around nine tenths of them present only once. This sample comprised CD4+ or CD8+ T cells sorted from blood, obtained in a trial of the OX40 agonist ivuxolimab. The source is an adult with an advanced solid tumor such as melanoma, head and neck, liver or kidney cancer. The CDR3 runs from the conserved cysteine through the conserved F or W. Some rows mark clone size as missing; the rest say once, few, many or name a class of expanded clone.

j_call	clone_size	v_call	cdr3_aa
TRBJ1-1	.	TRBV5-4	CASSVQGREGTEAFF
TRBJ2-1	.	TRBV7-2	CASSPGTGANEQFF
TRBJ2-1	.	TRBV4-3	CASSHDSSGTYNEQFF
TRBJ2-7	.	TRBV7-2	CASSLEREYEQYF
TRBJ1-1	.	TRBV18	CASSPPIPTSEAFF
TRBJ1-1	.	TRBV14	CASSRSLNTEAFF
TRBJ1-3	.	TRBV4-1	CASSLGQGLRRGNTIYF
TRBJ1-2	.	TRBV29-1	CSVEVARGSGGYTF
TRBJ2-1	once	TRBV29-1	CSAQLAGPYNEQFF
TRBJ2-2	.	TRBV19	CASRLTGGTGELFF
TRBJ1-1	.	TRBV2	CASRDGDGLPMNTEAFF
TRBJ1-3	.	TRBV5-5	CASSLVAGDGNTIYF
TRBJ2-7	.	TRBV6-1	CASSEWREQYF
TRBJ1-2	.	TRBV28	CASSRAGGGNDGYTF
TRBJ2-6	.	TRBV5-4	CASSPPDRAGANVLTF
TRBJ1-2	.	TRBV7-9	CASSFSGASVHTF
TRBJ2-1	.	TRBV19	CASTGTVYNEQFF
TRBJ1-4	.	TRBV11-2	CASSLGPGATNEKLFF
TRBJ2-1	.	TRBV7-8	CASSFGNGRGRNNEQFF
TRBJ1-5	.	TRBV19	CASSILSLPGQPQHF
TRBJ1-2	once	TRBV30	CAWGAGGTGVSYTF
TRBJ2-7	.	TRBV6-5	CASSSDSGRISYEQYF
TRBJ2-7	.	TRBV28	CASSLGGPYEQYF
TRBJ1-2	.	TRBV1	CTSRIMCRKTYGYTF
TRBJ2-2	.	TRBV5-1	CASSRGGIPGELFF
TRBJ1-2	.	TRBV5-1	CASSPYPQGSGGYTF
TRBJ1-2	.	TRBV6-6	CASSGTAQLFYGYTF
TRBJ1-4	.	TRBV10-1	CASSESRDRGEKLFF
TRBJ2-1	.	TRBV5-1	CASSPRRQWDNEQFF
TRBJ1-1	few	TRBV5-1	CASSRQGPNTEAFF
.	.	TRBV18	CASSPGGLASYEQYF
TRBJ2-4	.	TRBV6-1	CASNPPGQGNIQYF
TRBJ2-1	.	TRBV5-4	CASSLLTGNEQFF
TRBJ2-5	.	TRBV25-1	CASSDTRTTGTQYF
TRBJ1-6	.	TRBV13	CASSLAGRSQGNSPLHF
TRBJ2-7	.	TRBV6-5	CASSSLSGINSYEQYF
TRBJ1-2	.	TRBV18	CASSLDRDGYGYTF
TRBJ1-3	.	TRBV9	CASSGRGTISGNTIYF
TRBJ2-7	.	TRBV18	CASSPRGGPGGASYEQYF
TRBJ2-1	once	TRBV7-3	CASSFGGRGEQFF
TRBJ2-3	once	TRBV5-1	CASSLERAGRPRGADTQYF
TRBJ2-3	.	TRBV9	CASSPPGQYTTREDTQYF
TRBJ2-6	few	TRBV19	CASSSALSGANVLTF
TRBJ2-1	.	TRBV19	CASSMAVEQFF
TRBJ2-5	.	TRBV5-1	CASSDGLAAQETQYF
TRBJ2-3	.	TRBV5-1	CASAPPPGQGDHTQYF
TRBJ2-1	.	TRBV5-1	CASGTSGSLSYNEQFF
TRBJ1-4	.	TRBV25-1	CASRQGVGEKLFF
TRBJ1-6	once	TRBV30	CAWSVGQGNSPLHF
TRBJ2-5	.	TRBV30	CAWRWGALETQYF
TRBJ2-7	.	TRBV28	CASSPIRTGYEQYF
TRBJ1-1	.	TRBV30	CAWSWRRGTEAFF
TRBJ2-7	.	TRBV5-4	CASSPWPSGIPYEQYF
TRBJ2-3	.	TRBV15	CATSRVIAGYSDTQYF
TRBJ1-2	.	TRBV29-1	CSVERTGGRGGYTF
TRBJ1-2	.	TRBV25-1	CASSAAFGQGGKGYTF
TRBJ2-2	.	TRBV18	CASSPDPPNTGELFF
TRBJ2-5	once	TRBV2	CASSEEETQYF
TRBJ1-2	once	TRBV5-4	CASSPHYSGQGSYGYTF
TRBJ2-7	once	TRBV2	CASSAGLAGSGGSYEQYF